This TCR beta chain was identified in a study of T cell changes during pregnancy in multiple sclerosis. Clones were read by immunoSEQ multiplex PCR, and TCRdb kept only the in-frame ones, dropping some. The sample consists of about 87,000 clones, around 93% of them appearing once. V was trimmed by 10 bases and J by 3 bases, leaving 19 bases between them. Germline CDR1 MRHNA, CDR2 SNTAGT. This CDR3 is 14 amino acids long. This chain uses TRBV6-4 with TRBJ2-7; perhaps TRBD2 as D (6 bases). The sequencing used peripheral blood, collected in the third trimester of pregnancy. The TCR sequence derives from a female donor in good health, enrolled as a control in a pregnancy study. For the CDR3, the DNA is TGTGCCAAACCATGGCCGGGAGCTAGCTACGAGCAGTACTTC. This encodes CAKPWPGASYEQYF.